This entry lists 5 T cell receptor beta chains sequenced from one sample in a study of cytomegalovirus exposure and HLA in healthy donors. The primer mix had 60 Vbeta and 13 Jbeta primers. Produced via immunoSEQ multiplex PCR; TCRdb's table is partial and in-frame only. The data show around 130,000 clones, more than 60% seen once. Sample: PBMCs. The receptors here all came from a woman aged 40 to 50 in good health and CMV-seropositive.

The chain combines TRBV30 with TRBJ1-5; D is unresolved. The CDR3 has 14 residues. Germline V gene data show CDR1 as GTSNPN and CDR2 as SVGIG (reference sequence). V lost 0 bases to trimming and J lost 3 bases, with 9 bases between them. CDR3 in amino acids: CAWSVAAVNQPQHF. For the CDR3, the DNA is TGTGCCTGGAGTGTCGCGGCAGTCAATCAGCCCCAGCATTTT.

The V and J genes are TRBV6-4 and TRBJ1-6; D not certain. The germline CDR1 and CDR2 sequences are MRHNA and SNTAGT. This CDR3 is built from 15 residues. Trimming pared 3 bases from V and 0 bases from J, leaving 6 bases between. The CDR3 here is CASSEQSSYNSPLHF. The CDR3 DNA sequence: TGTGCCAGCAGTGAACAGAGCTCCTATAATTCACCCCTCCACTTT.

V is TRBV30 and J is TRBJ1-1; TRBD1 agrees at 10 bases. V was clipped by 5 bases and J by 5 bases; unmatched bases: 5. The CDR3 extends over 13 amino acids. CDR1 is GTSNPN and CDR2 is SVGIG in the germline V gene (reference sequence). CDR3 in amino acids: CAWDEGQGTEAFF. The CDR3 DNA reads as TGTGCCTGGGATGAGGGACAGGGGACTGAAGCTTTCTTT.

The CDR3 loop is CASSAGTGAKGASSYNSPLHF. The CDR3 DNA reads as TGTGCCAGCAGCGCCGGGACAGGGGCGAAGGGAGCTAGCTCCTATAATTCACCCCTCCACTTT. The chain uses TRBV13 and TRBJ1-6; 10 nucleotides agree with TRBD1. The CDR3 totals 21 residues. The germline V gene encodes CDR1 PRHDT and CDR2 FYEKMQ (reference sequence). V was clipped by 5 bases and J by 0 bases; unmatched bases: 16. Together with reference TRBV13 and TRBJ1-6, the CDR3 gives the full variable domain: AAGVIQSPRHLIKEKRETATLKCYPIPRHDTVYWYQQGPGQDPQFLISFYEKMQSDKGSIPDRFSAQQFSDYHSELNMSSLELGDSALYFCASSAGTGAKGASSYNSPLHFGNGTRLTVT.

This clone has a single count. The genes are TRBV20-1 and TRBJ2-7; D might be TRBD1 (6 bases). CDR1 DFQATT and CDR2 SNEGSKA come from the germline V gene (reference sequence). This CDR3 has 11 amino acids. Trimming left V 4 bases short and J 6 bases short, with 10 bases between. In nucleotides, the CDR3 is TGCAGTGCTAAACAGGGTGGCGAGCAGTACTTC. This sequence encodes CSAKQGGEQYF.